This T cell receptor beta chain was observed in a study of T cells in Graves' hyperthyroidism and ophthalmopathy. Notes on the study in general: Peripheral blood also featured most of the thyroid clonotypes expanded above 0.001.

This clonotype was found many times. Its antigen remains unknown. Germline V gene sequence: CDR1 SEHNR, CDR2 FQNEAQ (reference sequence). Trimming removed 4 bases at V and 0 bases at J, with 10 bases between. This CDR3 contains 14 residues. Recently diagnosed hyperthyroidism of less than 2 months' duration affected patients aged 18 to 65. Researchers amplified the TCR beta CDR3 regions from RNA transcripts. In the first-round RT-PCR of the TCR CDR3, the HTBI primer set was used. TCRdb analysed the multiplex PCR reads with MiXCR anew, one entry per CDR3 protein. The sample records under 750,000 distinct CDR3 sequences, 15% to 20% being singletons.

The receptor was derived from a woman aged 45-60 years with Graves' hyperthyroidism that later progressed to Graves' ophthalmopathy. The sample consisted of blood. The rearrangement links TRBV7-9 to TRBJ2-7; no definite D call. CDR3 in amino acids: CASSSDADSYEQYF. The CDR3, as DNA: TGTGCCAGCAGCTCGGACGCCGACTCCTACGAGCAGTACTTC.